The source of this T cell receptor beta chain is a study of PD-L1 blockade in urothelial cancer. Across the study: Enrolled patients had been treated previously with 0 to 3 chemotherapy regimens. Blood samples had a median of approximately 140,000 T cells, some 83,000 unique TCRs, and clonality roughly 0.074.

The method was immunoSEQ multiplex PCR; TCRdb's version includes in-frame clones alone and lacks a portion of them. The sample has 60,000 to 70,000 clones; approximately 80% are singletons. Stated time point: pretreatment peripheral blood. The study enrolled patients with locally advanced or metastatic urothelial carcinoma. The V end was cut by 9 bases, the J end by 3 bases, with 15 bases between. This CDR3 is built from 14 residues. Germline-derived CDR1 and CDR2 are SNHLY and FYNNEI. This clone showed up just once. This TCR was sampled from an older man with urothelial cancer. The chain is built from TRBV2 and TRBJ2-1; a weak D match, TRBD1 (5 bases). The specimen comprised PBMCs, sampled around atezolizumab (anti-PD-L1) treatment. The DNA of the CDR3 is TGTGCCAGGGGTCCAAACACAGGCTACAATGAGCAGTTCTTC. Its protein product is CARGPNTGYNEQFF.